This T cell receptor beta chain comes out of a study of identical twins. Deletions cut 8 bases from V and 1 base from J, with 11 bases between. This CDR3 has 13 amino acids. The germline gives CDR1 SEHNR, CDR2 FQNEAQ (reference sequence). This clonotype was observed many times. From the 5' RACE reads, TCRdb called clonotypes with MiXCR, one entry per CDR3 protein. The data hold hundreds of thousands of distinct CDR3 sequences, with around 7% observed a single time. A further study also used this sample, focusing on yellow fever vaccine responses in identical twins.

This chain uses TRBV7-9 with TRBJ2-5; perhaps TRBD2 as D (6 bases). Sequences were obtained from memory (CD45RO+) T cells sorted from blood. This receptor was identified in a woman between 18 and 29 years old in good health. In nucleotides, the CDR3 is TGTGCCAGCTTGGGGCGGGGCCAAGAGACCCAGTACTTC. This translates into CASLGRGQETQYF. Based on the CDR3 plus reference TRBV7-9 and TRBJ2-5, the full variable domain is DTGVSQNPRHKITKRGQNVTFRCDPISEHNRLYWYRQTLGQGPEFLTYFQNEAQLEKSRLLSDRFSAERPKGSFSTLEIQRTEQGDSAMYLCASLGRGQETQYFGPGTRLLVL.